The 14 T cell receptor beta chains below all came from one sample that was sequenced in a study of tumor-infiltrating lymphocytes in primary liver carcinoma. A primer matching the constant region was used to make TCR beta cDNA from around 460 ng of total RNA. Slightly modified ARM-PCR, run as three nested multiplex PCR rounds, produced the TCR beta libraries. In the first two PCR rounds, TRBV1-TRBV30 forward primers were paired with a C-beta reverse primer, and each round lasted approximately 10 cycles. TCRdb re-called the multiplex PCR reads through MiXCR, storing one row per CDR3 protein. In the table there are more than 30,000 distinct CDR3 sequences, over 65% of which are singletons. The roughly 17-31 mg bulk tissue piece was not sorted before simultaneous RNA and DNA extraction. Source material: liver tumor tissue from sampling region 5. As for subset: tumor region T5, tumor centre. The receptors stem from a man aged 35 to 55 with primary liver carcinoma and hepatitis B virus infection.

The J gene is TRBJ2-2, the V gene TRBV5-5; 9 nucleotides line up with TRBD2. The CDR3 is made up of 19 amino acids. Per the germline V gene, CDR1 is SGHKS and CDR2 is YYEKEE (reference sequence). The V and J ends lost 1 base and 8 bases, in that order; junction bases with no gene match: 18. The DNA for the CDR3 is TGTGCCAGCAGCTTGACTTCTCCCAGTAGCGGGAGTTGGACGGGGGAGCTGTTTTTT. Amino acids: CASSLTSPSSGSWTGELFF.

Concerning this clonotype itself: Since no conserved phenylalanine or tryptophan closes the CDR3, a read error is the likely cause. Because the CDR3's place on the DNA is in doubt, the DNA is left out and the CDR3 is given as listed by TCRdb. The chain links TRBV4-2 to TRBJ1-6; the table calls TRBD1, which could not be checked here. Germline V gives CDR1 LGHNA, CDR2 YNFKEQ. The CDR3 adds up to 15 amino acids, both ends counted. The CDR3 loop is CASSQDLEGTSPLHL.

Regarding this clonotype: A much larger clone is a single base away; this may be a read error. This chain joins TRBV7-9 and TRBJ2-5, with 9 bases matching TRBD1. CDR3 length equals 13 residues. The V gene end was trimmed by 6 bases and the J gene end by 6 bases; junction bases not matched to a gene: 5. Germline CDR1 SEHNR, CDR2 FQNEAQ (reference sequence). CDR3 bases: TGTGCCAGCAGACCGACAGGGGGACAGACCCAGTACTTC. Encoded protein: CASRPTGGQTQYF.

In its sample, this clonotype was seen once. The conserved final phenylalanine or tryptophan is absent from the CDR3, which likely points to a read error. This sequence joins TRBV10-3 and TRBJ1-5, with D perhaps TRBD2 (5 bases). The end of the DNA is better explained by TRBJ2-3, so the J call may be wrong. This CDR3 has 14 residues. Germline CDR1 is ENHRY and CDR2 is SYGVKD. Here the CDR3 reads CAISECEGDQPQYL. The CDR3 DNA reads as TGTGCCATCAGTGAGTGTGAGGGCGATCAGCCCCAGTATCTT.

Note on this clonotype: In this CDR3 the conserved last residue, phenylalanine or tryptophan, is missing, so a read error is likely. The chain has TRBV5-4 and TRBJ1-1, with a possible D match to TRBD1 (5 bases). The CDR3 length is 15 residues. Germline V gene sequence: CDR1 SGHNT, CDR2 YYREEE (reference sequence). This CDR3 is CASSFGGRTNTEAFL. DNA of the CDR3: TGTGCCAGTAGCTTTGGGGGACGGACGAACACTGAAGCTTTCCTT.

By sample fraction, this clonotype is medium-sized (0.01 to 0.1%). The chain recombines TRBV4-2 with TRBJ2-7; no clear D. Germline V gene data show CDR1 as LGHNA and CDR2 as YNFKEQ. The V gene lost 0 bases and the J gene lost 6 bases, with 15 bases spanning the gap. The CDR3 runs to 15 residues. CDR3 sequence (DNA): TGTGCCAGCAGCCAAGATAGGCTAGTAAGTACCGAGCAGTACTTC. Encoded protein: CASSQDRLVSTEQYF.

The rearrangement joins TRBV7-2 to TRBJ1-5; unclear D gene. Per germline, CDR1 SGHTA and CDR2 FQGNSA. The CDR3 is made up of 15 amino acids. With 5 bases removed from V and 0 bases from J, the gap between germline ends came to 11 bases. In DNA, the CDR3 is TGTGCCAGCAGCCCGGATGGATATAGCAATCAGCCCCAGCATTTT. The encoded protein is CASSPDGYSNQPQHF.

For this clonotype: The conserved phenylalanine or tryptophan is not found at the CDR3 terminus, so this likely reflects a read error. The CDR3 loop is CASSQDLGGGYEQYS. The CDR3 DNA reads as TGCGCCAGTAGCCAAGATTTGGGAGGTGGCTACGAACAGTACTCC. This chain links TRBV4-1 with TRBJ2-7; D is possibly TRBD2 (6 bases). Germline V gene sequence: CDR1 MGHRA, CDR2 YSYEKL. The CDR3 covers 15 residues.

Note on this clonotype: The germline gene is not matched at one end of the junction; a read error may be the cause. V usage is TRBV12-3 or TRBV12-4 and J usage is TRBJ2-1, with TRBD2 matching over 9 bases. The CDR3 length is 16 residues. CDR3 bases: TGTGCCAGCAGATTAGGTAGCGGGAGTAAGGTGTGTGAGCAGTTCTTC. Translating gives CASRLGSGSKVCEQFF.

The chain couples TRBV12-3 or TRBV12-4 to TRBJ1-2; 10 positions agree with TRBD1. The CDR3 spans 15 residues. V lost 6 bases, J lost 10 bases, and 14 bases stayed unmatched. The CDR3 DNA sequence: TGTGCCAGCAGCCTCGGACAGGGGGTAAACTACGACTACACCTTC. Translated, it gives CASSLGQGVNYDYTF.

The chain uses TRBV20-1 and TRBJ2-1; D is uncertain. This CDR3 has 18 residues. Trimming took 1 base from V and 5 from J, leaving 24 bases between them. Germline V gives CDR1 DFQATT, CDR2 SNEGSKA (reference sequence). CDR3 DNA sequence: TGCAGTGCTAGAGTCTCTAGATCCGAGACTCAGGCGAACAATGAGCAGTTCTTC. This encodes CSARVSRSETQANNEQFF.

This clonotype is judged large. CDR3 region: CASSQVALLAGATDTQYF. The CDR3 region has the DNA TGTGCCAGCAGCCAAGTGGCGCTTCTAGCGGGAGCGACAGATACGCAGTATTTT. V gene TRBV4-2 combines with J gene TRBJ2-3; TRBD2 matches 10 bases. The CDR3 spans 18 residues. Trimming cost V 1 base and J 3 bases; bases outside gene matches: 10. In germline, CDR1 is LGHNA, CDR2 YNFKEQ.

As concerns this clonotype: With a much larger clone just one base away, this may be a read error. The J gene is TRBJ2-2, the V gene TRBV7-3; D is unclear. The CDR3 has 14 residues. Germline V CDR1 and CDR2: SGHTA, FQGTGA. The CDR3 protein is CASSLSGYTGQLFF. The DNA of the CDR3 is TGTGCCAGCAGCTTAAGTGGATACACCGGGCAGCTGTTTTTT.

This clonotype was recorded at least ten times. The genes are TRBV12-3 or TRBV12-4 and TRBJ2-1; D is undetermined. The CDR3 covers 14 residues. Trimming left V 2 bases short and J 4 bases short, with 9 bases between. CDR3 sequence: CASSLYGNYNEQFF. The CDR3, as DNA: TGTGCCAGCAGTTTATACGGTAATTACAATGAGCAGTTCTTC.